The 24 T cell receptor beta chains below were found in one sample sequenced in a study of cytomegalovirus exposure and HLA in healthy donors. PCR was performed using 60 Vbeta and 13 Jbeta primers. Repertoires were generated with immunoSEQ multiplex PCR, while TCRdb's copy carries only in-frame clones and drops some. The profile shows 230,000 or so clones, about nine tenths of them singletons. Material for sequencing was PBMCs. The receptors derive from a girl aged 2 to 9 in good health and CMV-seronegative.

CDR3 DNA sequence: TGTGCCAGCAGCCAAGATTTTACGGGACTCGGGAATGAGCAGTTCTTC. As protein: CASSQDFTGLGNEQFF. This chain uses TRBV4-2 with TRBJ2-1; D possibly corresponds to TRBD2 (6 bases). The CDR3 loop spans 16 amino acids. Germline values: CDR1 LGHNA, CDR2 YNFKEQ. Deletions cut 0 bases from V and 7 bases from J, with 16 bases between.

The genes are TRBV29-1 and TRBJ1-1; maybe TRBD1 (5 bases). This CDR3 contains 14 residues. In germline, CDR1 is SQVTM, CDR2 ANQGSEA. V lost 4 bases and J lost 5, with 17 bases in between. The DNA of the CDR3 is TGCAGCGTTGTGGGGGAGGCCTTGGGGACTGAAGCTTTCTTT. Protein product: CSVVGEALGTEAFF. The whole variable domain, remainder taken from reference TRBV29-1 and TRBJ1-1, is SAVISQKPSRDICQRGTSLTIQCQVDSQVTMMFWYRQQPGQSLTLIATANQGSEATYESGFVIDKFPISRPNLTFSTLTVSNMSPEDSSIYLCSVVGEALGTEAFFGQGTRLTVV.

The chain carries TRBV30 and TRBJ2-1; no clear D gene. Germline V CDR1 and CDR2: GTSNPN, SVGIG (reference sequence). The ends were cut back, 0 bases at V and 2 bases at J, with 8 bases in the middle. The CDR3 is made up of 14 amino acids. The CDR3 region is CAWSVGSPYNEQFF. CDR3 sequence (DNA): TGTGCCTGGAGTGTCGGTAGCCCCTACAATGAGCAGTTCTTC.

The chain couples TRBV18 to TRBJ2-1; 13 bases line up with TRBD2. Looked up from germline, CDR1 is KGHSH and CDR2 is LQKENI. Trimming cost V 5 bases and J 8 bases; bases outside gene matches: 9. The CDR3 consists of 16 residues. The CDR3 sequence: CASSETLAGGPYEQFF. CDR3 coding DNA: TGTGCCAGCTCAGAAACACTAGCGGGAGGGCCCTATGAGCAGTTCTTC.

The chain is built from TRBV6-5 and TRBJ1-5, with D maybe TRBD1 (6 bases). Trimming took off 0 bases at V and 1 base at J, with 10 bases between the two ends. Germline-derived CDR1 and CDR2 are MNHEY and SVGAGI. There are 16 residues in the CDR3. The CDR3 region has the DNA TGTGCCAGCAGTTACTCGGGAGGGGGGAGCAATCAGCCCCAGCATTTT. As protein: CASSYSGGGSNQPQHF.

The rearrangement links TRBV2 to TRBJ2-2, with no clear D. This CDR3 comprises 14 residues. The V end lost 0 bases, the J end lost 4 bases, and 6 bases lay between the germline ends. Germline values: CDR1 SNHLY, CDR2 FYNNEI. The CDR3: CASSEAGRTGELFF. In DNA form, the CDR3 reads TGTGCCAGCAGTGAAGCTGGCCGCACCGGGGAGCTGTTTTTT.

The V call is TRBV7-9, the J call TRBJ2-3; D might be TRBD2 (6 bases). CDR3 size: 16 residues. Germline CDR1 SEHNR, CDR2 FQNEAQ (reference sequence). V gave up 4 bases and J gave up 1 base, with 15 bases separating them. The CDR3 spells CASSSLRGAGTDTQYF. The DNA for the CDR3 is TGTGCCAGCAGCTCCCTTCGCGGGGCTGGCACAGATACGCAGTATTTT.

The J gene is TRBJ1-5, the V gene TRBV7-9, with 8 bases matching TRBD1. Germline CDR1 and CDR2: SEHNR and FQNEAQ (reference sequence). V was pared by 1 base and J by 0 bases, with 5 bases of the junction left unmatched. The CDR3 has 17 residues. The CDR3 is CASSLVGTGRSNQPQHF. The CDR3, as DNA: TGTGCCAGCAGCTTAGTGGGGACAGGACGTAGCAATCAGCCCCAGCATTTT.

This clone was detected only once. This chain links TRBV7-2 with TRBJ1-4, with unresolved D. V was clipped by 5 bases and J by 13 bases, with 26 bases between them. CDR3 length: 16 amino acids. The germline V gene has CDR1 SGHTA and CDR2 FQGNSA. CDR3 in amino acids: CASSPEHGLTMKTLFF. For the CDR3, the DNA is TGTGCCAGCAGCCCCGAGCACGGACTGACGATGAAAACACTGTTTTTT.

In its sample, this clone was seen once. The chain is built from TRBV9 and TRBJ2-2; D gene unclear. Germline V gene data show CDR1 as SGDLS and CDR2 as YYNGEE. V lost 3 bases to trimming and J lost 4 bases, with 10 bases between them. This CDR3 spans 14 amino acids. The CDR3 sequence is CASSALLSTGELFF. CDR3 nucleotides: TGTGCCAGCAGCGCCCTCCTTAGCACCGGGGAGCTGTTTTTT.

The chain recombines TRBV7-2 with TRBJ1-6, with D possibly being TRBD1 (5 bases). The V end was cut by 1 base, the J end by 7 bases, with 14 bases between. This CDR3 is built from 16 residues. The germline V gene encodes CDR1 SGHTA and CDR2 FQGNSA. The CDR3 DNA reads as TGTGCCAGCAGCTTAGACGGCAGGGTAATGAATTCACCCCTCCACTTT. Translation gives CASSLDGRVMNSPLHF.

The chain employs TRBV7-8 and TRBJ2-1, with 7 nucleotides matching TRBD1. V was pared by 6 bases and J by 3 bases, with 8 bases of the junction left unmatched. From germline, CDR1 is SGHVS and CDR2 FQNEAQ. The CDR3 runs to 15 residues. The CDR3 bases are TGTGCCAGCAGTTCCGGACAGGAACTCTACAATGAGCAGTTCTTC. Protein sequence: CASSSGQELYNEQFF.

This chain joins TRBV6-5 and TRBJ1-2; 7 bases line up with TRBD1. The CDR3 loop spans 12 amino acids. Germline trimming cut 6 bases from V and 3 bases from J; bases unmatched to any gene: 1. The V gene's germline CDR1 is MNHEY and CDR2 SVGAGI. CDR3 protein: CASSGTDYGYTF. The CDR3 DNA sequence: TGTGCCAGCAGCGGGACAGACTATGGCTACACCTTC.

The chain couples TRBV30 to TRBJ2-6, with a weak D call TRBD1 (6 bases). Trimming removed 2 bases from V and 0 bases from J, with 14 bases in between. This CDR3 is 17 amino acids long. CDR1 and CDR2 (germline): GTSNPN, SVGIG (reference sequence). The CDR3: CAWSRRQESSGANVLTF. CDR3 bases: TGTGCCTGGAGTAGGAGACAGGAGAGCTCTGGGGCCAACGTCCTGACTTTC. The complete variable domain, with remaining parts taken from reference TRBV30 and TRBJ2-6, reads SQTIHQWPATLVQPVGSPLSLECTVEGTSNPNLYWYRQAAGRGLQLLFYSVGIGQISSEVPQNLSASRPQDRQFILSSKKLLLSDSGFYLCAWSRRQESSGANVLTFGAGSRLTVL.

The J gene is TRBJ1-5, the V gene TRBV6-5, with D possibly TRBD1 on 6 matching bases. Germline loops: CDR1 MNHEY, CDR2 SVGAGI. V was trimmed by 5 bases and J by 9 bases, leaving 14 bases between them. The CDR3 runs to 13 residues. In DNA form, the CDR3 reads TGTGCCAGCAGTGGATACAGGGAGGGGCCCCAGCATTTT. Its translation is CASSGYREGPQHF.

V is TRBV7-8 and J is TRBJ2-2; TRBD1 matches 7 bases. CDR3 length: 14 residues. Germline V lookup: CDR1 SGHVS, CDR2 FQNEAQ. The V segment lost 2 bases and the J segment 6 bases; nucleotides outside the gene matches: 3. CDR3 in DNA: TGTGCCAGCAGCTTAAGAGGACAGGCCGGGGAGCTGTTTTTT. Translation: CASSLRGQAGELFF.

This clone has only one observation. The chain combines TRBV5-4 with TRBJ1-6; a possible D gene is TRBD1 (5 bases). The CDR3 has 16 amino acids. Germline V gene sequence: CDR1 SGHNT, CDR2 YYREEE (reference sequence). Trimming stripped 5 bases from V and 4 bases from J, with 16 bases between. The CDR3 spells CASSQIGGVYNSPLHF. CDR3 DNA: TGTGCCAGCAGTCAAATCGGGGGGGTGTATAATTCACCCCTCCACTTT.

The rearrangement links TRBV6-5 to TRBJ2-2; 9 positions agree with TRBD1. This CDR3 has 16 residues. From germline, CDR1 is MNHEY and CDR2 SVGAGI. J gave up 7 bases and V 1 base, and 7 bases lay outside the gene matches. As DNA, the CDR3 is TGTGCCAGCAGTTACTATAGACAGGGGGGTATCGGGGAGCTGTTTTTT. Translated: CASSYYRQGGIGELFF.

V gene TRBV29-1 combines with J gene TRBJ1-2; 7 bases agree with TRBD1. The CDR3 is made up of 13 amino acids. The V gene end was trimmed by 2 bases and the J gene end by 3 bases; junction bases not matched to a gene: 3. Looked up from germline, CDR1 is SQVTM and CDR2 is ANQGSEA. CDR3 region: CSVERGTDYGYTF. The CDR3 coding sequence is TGCAGCGTTGAAAGGGGGACAGACTATGGCTACACCTTC.

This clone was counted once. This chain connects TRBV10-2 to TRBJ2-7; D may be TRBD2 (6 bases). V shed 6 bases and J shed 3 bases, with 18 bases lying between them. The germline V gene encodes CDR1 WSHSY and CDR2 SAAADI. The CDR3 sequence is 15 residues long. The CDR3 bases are TGCGCCAGCAGGCTGGGGGGTACCTCACACTACGAGCAGTACTTC. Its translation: CASRLGGTSHYEQYF.

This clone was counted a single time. CDR3 region: CASRPFGGGSDEQFF. As DNA, the CDR3 is TGTGCCAGTAGGCCCTTTGGCGGGGGGTCGGATGAGCAGTTCTTC. The genes are TRBV19 and TRBJ2-1, with TRBD2 identical over 8 bases. The J segment lost 8 bases and the V segment lost 6 bases, leaving 12 bases of the junction unmatched. CDR1 is LNHDA, CDR2 SQIVND, per germline (reference sequence). This CDR3 has 15 amino acids.

The DNA of the CDR3 is TGTGCCAGCAGTTTAGGGCAGGGGCACACAGATACGCAGTATTTT. Translated, it gives CASSLGQGHTDTQYF. This rearrangement joins TRBV28 to TRBJ2-3, with TRBD1 as a possible D gene (6 bases). From germline, CDR1 is MDHEN and CDR2 SYDVKM. This CDR3 region has 15 residues. V lost 2 bases to trimming and J lost 2 bases, with 11 bases between them.

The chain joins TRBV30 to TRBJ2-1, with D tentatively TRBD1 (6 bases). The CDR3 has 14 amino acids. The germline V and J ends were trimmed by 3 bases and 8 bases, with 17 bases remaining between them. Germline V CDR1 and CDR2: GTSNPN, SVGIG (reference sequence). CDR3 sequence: CAWSEGPGVDEQFF. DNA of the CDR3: TGTGCCTGGAGCGAAGGGCCAGGGGTCGATGAGCAGTTCTTC.

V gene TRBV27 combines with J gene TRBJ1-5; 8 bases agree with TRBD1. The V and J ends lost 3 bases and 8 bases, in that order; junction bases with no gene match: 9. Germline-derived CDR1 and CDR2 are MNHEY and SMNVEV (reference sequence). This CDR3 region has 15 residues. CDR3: CASSLTPGGREPQHF. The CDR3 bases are TGTGCCAGCAGTTTGACGCCAGGGGGCAGGGAGCCCCAGCATTTT.